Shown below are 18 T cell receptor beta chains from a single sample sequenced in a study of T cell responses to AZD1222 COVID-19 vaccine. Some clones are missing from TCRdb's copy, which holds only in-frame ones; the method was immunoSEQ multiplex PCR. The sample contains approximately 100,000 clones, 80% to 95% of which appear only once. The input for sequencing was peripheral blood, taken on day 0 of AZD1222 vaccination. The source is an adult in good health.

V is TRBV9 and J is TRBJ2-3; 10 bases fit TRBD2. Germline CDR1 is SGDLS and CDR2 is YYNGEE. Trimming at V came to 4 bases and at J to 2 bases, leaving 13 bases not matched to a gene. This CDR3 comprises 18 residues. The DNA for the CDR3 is TGTGCCAGCAGCCCTGGGACTAGCGACCGACGCTACACAGATACGCAGTATTTT. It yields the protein CASSPGTSDRRYTDTQYF.

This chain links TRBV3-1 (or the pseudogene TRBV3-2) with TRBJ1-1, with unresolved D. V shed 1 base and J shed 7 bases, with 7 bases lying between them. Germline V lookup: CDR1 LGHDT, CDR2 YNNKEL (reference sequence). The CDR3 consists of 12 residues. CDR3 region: CASSQGGGEAFF. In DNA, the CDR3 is TGTGCCAGCAGCCAAGGGGGAGGTGAAGCTTTCTTT.

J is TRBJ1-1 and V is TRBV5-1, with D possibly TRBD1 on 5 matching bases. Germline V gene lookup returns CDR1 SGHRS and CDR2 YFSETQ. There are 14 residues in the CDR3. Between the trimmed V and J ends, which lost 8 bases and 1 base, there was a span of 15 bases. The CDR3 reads CASKENRRNTEAFF. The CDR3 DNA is TGCGCCAGTAAGGAGAACAGGAGGAACACTGAAGCTTTCTTT.

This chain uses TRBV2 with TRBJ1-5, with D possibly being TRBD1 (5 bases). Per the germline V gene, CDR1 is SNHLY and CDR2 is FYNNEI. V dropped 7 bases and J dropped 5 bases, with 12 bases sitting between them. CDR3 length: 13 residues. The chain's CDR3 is CASMGEVYQPQHF. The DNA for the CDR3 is TGTGCCAGCATGGGGGAAGTTTATCAGCCCCAGCATTTT. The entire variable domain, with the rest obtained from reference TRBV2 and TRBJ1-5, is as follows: EPEVTQTPSHQVTQMGQEVILRCVPISNHLYFYWYRQILGQKVEFLVSFYNNEISEKSEIFDDQFSVERPDGSNFTLKIRSTKLEDSAMYFCASMGEVYQPQHFGDGTRLSIL.

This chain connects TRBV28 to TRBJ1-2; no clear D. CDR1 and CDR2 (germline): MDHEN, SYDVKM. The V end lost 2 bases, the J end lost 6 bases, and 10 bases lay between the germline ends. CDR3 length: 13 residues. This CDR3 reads CASSLRDGDGYTF. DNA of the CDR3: TGTGCCAGCAGTTTAAGGGATGGAGATGGCTACACCTTC.

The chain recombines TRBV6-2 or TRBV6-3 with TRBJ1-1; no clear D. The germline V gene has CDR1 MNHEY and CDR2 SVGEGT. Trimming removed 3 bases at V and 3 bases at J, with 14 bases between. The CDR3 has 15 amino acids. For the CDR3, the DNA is TGTGCCAGCAGTTATACAACCGAAAAGGACACTGAAGCTTTCTTT. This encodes CASSYTTEKDTEAFF.

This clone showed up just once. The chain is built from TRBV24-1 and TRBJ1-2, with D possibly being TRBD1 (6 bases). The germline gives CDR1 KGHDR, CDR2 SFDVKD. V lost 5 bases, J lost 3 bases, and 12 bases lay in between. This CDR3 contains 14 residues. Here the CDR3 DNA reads TGTGCCACCAGTGCCCCGGGGGCCCACTATGGCTACACCTTC. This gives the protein CATSAPGAHYGYTF.

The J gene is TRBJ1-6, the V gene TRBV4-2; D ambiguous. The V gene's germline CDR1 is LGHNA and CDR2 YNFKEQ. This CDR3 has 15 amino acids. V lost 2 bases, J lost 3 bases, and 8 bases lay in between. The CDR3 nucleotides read TGTGCCAGCAGCCAACCTCGGGACTATAATTCACCCCTCCACTTT. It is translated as CASSQPRDYNSPLHF.

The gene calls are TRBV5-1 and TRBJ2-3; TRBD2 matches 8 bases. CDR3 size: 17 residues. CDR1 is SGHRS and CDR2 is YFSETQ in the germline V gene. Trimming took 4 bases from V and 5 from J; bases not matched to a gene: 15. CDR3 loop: CASSLSLGAGVGDTQYF. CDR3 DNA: TGCGCCAGCAGCCTATCCCTAGGAGCGGGAGTTGGAGATACGCAGTATTTT.

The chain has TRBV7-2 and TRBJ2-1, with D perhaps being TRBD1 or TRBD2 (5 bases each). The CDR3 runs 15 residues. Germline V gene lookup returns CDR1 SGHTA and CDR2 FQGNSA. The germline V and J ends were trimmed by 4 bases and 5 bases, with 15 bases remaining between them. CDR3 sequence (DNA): TGTGCCAGCAGCTCGAACTCCGGGGCCAACAATGAGCAGTTCTTC. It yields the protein CASSSNSGANNEQFF.

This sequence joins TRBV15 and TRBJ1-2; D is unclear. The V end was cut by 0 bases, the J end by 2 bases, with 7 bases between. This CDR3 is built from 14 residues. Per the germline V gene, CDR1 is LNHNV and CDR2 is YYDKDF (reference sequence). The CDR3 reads CATSRDHQNYGYTF. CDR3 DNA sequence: TGTGCCACCAGCAGAGATCACCAGAACTATGGCTACACCTTC.

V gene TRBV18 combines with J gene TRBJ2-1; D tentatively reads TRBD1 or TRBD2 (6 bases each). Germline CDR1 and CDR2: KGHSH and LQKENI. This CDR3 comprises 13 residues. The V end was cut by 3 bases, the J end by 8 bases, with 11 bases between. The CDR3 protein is CASSPLGGYEQFF. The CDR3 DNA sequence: TGTGCCAGCTCACCCTTAGGGGGGTATGAGCAGTTCTTC.

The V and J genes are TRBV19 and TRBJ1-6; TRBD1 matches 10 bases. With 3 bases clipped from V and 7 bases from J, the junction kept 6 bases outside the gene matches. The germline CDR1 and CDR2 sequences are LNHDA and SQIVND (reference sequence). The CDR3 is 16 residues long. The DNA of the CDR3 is TGTGCCAGTAGTATCCTCGCGGGACAGGGGAATTCACCCCTCCACTTT. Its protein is CASSILAGQGNSPLHF.

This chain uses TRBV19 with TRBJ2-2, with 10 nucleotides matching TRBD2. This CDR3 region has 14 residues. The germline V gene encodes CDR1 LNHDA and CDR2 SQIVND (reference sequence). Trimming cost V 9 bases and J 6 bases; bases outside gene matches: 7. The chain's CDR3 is CASAGLAVAGELFF. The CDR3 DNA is TGTGCCAGCGCTGGACTAGCGGTAGCCGGGGAGCTGTTTTTT.

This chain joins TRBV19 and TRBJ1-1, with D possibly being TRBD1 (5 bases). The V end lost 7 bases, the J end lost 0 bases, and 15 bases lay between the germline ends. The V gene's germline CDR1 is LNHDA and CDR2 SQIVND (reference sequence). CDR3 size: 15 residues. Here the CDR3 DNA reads TGTGCCAGTAAGGCGCCGGGGGATATGAACACTGAAGCTTTCTTT. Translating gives CASKAPGDMNTEAFF.

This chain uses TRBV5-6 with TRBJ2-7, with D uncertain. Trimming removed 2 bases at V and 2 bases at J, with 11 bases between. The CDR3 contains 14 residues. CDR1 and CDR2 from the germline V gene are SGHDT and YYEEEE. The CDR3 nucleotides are TGTGCCAGCAGCTTTAAAGTCTCGACCTACGAGCAGTACTTC. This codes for CASSFKVSTYEQYF.

CDR3 coding DNA: TGTGCCAGCAGTAAGGGGGGGATCGGAACTGAAGCTTTCTTT. Translated: CASSKGGIGTEAFF. The V gene is TRBV2, the J gene TRBJ1-1; tentatively, D is TRBD1 (6 bases). The CDR3 runs to 14 residues. Trimming stripped 5 bases from V and 5 bases from J, with 15 bases between. Germline values: CDR1 SNHLY, CDR2 FYNNEI.

The CDR3: CASSFGDRGISNEQFF. The CDR3 coding sequence is TGTGCCAGCAGCTTCGGGGACAGGGGAATCTCTAATGAGCAGTTCTTC. The chain recombines TRBV7-2 with TRBJ2-1, with 10 bases that match TRBD1. Germline assignment: CDR1 SGHTA and CDR2 FQGNSA. V dropped 3 bases and J dropped 7; count of bases not matched to a gene: 9. CDR3 size: 16 residues.